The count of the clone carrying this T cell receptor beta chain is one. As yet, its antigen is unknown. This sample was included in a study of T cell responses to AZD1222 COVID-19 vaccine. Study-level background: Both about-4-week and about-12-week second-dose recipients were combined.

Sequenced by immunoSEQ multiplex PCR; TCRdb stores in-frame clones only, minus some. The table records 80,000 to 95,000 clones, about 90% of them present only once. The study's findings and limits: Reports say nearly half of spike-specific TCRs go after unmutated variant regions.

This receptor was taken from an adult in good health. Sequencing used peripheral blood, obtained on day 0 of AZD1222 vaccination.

CDR3 DNA: TGTGCCAGCAGCGTAGGGGTCAATCTAGCGGGGGCATACTACGAGCAGTACTTC. This gives the protein CASSVGVNLAGAYYEQYF. The chain recombines TRBV9 with TRBJ2-7; 10 nucleotides agree with TRBD2. The V gene's germline CDR1 is SGDLS and CDR2 YYNGEE. After removal of 0 bases from V and 3 bases from J, the junction contained 12 bases not matched to a gene. CDR3 length: 18 residues.